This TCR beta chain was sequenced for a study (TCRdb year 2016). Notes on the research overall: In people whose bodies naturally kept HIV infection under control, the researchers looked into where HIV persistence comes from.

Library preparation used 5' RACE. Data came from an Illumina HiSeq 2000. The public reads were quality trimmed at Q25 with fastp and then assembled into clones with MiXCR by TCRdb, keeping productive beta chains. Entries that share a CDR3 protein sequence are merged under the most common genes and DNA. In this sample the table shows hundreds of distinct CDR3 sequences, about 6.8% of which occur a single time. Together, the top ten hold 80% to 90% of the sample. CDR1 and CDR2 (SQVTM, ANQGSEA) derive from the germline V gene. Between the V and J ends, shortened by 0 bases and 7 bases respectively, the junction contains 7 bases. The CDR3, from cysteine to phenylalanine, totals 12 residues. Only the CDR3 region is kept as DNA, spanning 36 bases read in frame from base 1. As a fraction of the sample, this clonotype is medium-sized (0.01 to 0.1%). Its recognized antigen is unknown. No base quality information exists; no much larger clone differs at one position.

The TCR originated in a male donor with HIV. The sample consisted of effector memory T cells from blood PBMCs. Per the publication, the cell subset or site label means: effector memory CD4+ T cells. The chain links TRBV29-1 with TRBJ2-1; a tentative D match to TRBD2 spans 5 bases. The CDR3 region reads CSVEESGNEQFF. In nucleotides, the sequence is TGCAGCGTTGAAGAATCGGGGAATGAGCAGTTCTTC.